This TCR beta chain is drawn from a study of PD-1 blockade in classical Hodgkin lymphoma. A word on this clone: Antigen: not known.

Profiling relied on immunoSEQ multiplex PCR, and the TCRdb table lists in-frame clones only, not all of them. The sample records tens of thousands of clones, approximately 73% being singletons. Every patient was affected by relapse after autologous stem cell transplantation, while exposure to brentuximab vedotin was not uniform. Points from the study as a whole: The CD4+ diversity rise by C4D1 was clearest in complete responders. Sources of repertoire differences remain undefined, possibly disease activity or prior therapy.

The sequencing here drew on peripheral blood mononuclear cells (PBMCs), taken before the second cycle of nivolumab. The TCR was taken from a human donor with classical Hodgkin lymphoma.

The CDR3 coding sequence is TGTGCCAGCAGCCCGCAGAACGGAAACACCATATATTTT. The encoded protein is CASSPQNGNTIYF. The chain has TRBV7-9 and TRBJ1-3; D gene unclear. Germline V gene lookup returns CDR1 SEHNR and CDR2 FQNEAQ (reference sequence). The CDR3 consists of 13 residues. V lost 5 bases to trimming and J lost 4 bases, with 9 bases between them.